This T cell receptor beta chain appears in the sequencing data of a study of T cell responses to AZD1222 COVID-19 vaccine. Study-wide points: At baseline, just 5 or 6 AZD1222 recipients tested seropositive. The study found vaccine-associated CD4 TCRs spanning spike, dominant at 160-218 and 743-854. Nearly half of the spike-specific TCRs reportedly recognize variant regions that carry no mutations.

Pooled in the analysis were second doses at about 4 or about 12 weeks. Concerning this clone: What it binds is unknown.

Profiling relied on immunoSEQ multiplex PCR, and the TCRdb table lists in-frame clones only, not all of them. This sample carries around 100,000 clones, roughly 87% of them seen once, and the ten largest clones take about 2.5%. The TCR originated in an adult who received the AZD1222 COVID-19 vaccine. The sample here was peripheral blood, taken 28 days after the second AZD1222 dose.

This CDR3 is CASSEERASGEDNEQFF. The CDR3 bases are TGTGCCAGCAGTGAAGAGAGGGCTAGCGGGGAAGACAATGAGCAGTTCTTC. The chain carries TRBV6-1 and TRBJ2-1; TRBD2 aligns across 9 bases. Germline-derived CDR1 and CDR2 are MNHNS and SASEGT. J was trimmed by 5 bases and V by 1 base; bases with no gene match: 9. This CDR3 has 17 residues.